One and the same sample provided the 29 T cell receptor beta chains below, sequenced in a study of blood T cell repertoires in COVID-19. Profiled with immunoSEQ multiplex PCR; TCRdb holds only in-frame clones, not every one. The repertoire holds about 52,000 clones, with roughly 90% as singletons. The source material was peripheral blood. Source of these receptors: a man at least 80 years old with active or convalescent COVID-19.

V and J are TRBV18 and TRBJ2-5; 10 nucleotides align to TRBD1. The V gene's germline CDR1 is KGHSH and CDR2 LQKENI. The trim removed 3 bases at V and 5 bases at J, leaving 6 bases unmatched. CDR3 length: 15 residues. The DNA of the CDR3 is TGTGCCAGCTCACCGTCCGGGACAGGGGAGGAGACCCAGTACTTC. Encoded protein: CASSPSGTGEETQYF.

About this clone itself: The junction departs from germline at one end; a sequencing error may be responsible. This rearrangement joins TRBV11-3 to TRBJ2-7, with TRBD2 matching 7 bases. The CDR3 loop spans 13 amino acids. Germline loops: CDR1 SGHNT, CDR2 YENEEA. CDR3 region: CASSLNGDYAQYF. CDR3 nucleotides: TGTGCCAGCAGCTTAAATGGGGACTACGCGCAGTACTTC.

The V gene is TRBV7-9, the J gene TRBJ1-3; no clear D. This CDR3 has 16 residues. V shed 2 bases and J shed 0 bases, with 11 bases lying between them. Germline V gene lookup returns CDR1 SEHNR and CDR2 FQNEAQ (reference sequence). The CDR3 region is CASSLSELLSGNTIYF. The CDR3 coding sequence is TGTGCCAGCAGCTTATCGGAGCTCCTCTCTGGAAACACCATATATTTT.

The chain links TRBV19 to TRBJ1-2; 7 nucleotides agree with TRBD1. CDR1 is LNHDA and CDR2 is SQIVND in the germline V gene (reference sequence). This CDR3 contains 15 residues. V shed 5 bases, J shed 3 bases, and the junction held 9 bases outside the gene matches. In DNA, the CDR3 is TGTGCCAGTAGTCCCCGTCGGGACAGAGACTATGGCTACACCTTC. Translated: CASSPRRDRDYGYTF.

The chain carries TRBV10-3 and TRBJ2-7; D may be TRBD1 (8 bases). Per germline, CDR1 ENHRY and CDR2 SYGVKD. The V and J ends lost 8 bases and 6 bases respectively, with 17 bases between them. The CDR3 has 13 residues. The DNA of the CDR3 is TGTGCCATCGGCGGACAGGGCGGGGGCGAGCAGTACTTC. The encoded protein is CAIGGQGGGEQYF.

The CDR3 region has the DNA TGCGCCAGCAGCTTGGAACAGGGGGACGAAAAACTGTTTTTT. Translated: CASSLEQGDEKLFF. This chain uses TRBV5-1 with TRBJ1-4; 8 bases line up with TRBD1. The germline V gene has CDR1 SGHRS and CDR2 YFSETQ. After removal of 0 bases from V and 8 bases from J, the junction contained 3 bases not matched to a gene. The CDR3 runs 14 residues.

The DNA of the CDR3 is TGTGCCAGCAGCCAATACGACAGCAATGAAAAACTGTTTTTT. Its protein is CASSQYDSNEKLFF. V and J are TRBV5-5 and TRBJ1-4, with D maybe TRBD1 (5 bases). Germline V CDR1 and CDR2: SGHKS, YYEKEE (reference sequence). Trimming pared 4 bases from V and 5 bases from J, leaving 12 bases between. CDR3 length equals 14 residues.

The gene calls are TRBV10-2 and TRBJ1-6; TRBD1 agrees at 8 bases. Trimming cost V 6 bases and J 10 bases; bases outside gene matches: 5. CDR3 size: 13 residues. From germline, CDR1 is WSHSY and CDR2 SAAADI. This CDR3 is CASRDREESPLHF. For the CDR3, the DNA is TGCGCCAGCAGGGACAGGGAAGAATCACCCCTCCACTTT.

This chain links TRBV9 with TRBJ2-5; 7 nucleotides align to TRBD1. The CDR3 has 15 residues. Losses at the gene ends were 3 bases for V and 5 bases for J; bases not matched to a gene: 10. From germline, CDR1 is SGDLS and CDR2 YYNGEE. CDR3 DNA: TGTGCCAGCAGCGAGGGATCAGGGGGTTGGGAGACCCAGTACTTC. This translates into CASSEGSGGWETQYF.

CDR3 loop: CASSEAPGVNYGYTF. CDR3 nucleotides: TGTGCCAGCAGTGAAGCTCCAGGCGTCAACTATGGCTACACCTTC. The chain uses TRBV2 and TRBJ1-2, with no clear D. V was clipped by 0 bases and J by 2 bases, with 10 bases between them. Germline values: CDR1 SNHLY, CDR2 FYNNEI. There are 15 residues in the CDR3.

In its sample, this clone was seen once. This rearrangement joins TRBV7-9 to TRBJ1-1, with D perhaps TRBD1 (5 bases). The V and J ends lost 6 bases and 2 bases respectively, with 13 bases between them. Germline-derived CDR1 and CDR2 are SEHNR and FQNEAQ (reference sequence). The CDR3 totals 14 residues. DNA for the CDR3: TGTGCCAGCAGTTCTAGGGGCGCCAACACTGAAGCTTTCTTT. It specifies CASSSRGANTEAFF.

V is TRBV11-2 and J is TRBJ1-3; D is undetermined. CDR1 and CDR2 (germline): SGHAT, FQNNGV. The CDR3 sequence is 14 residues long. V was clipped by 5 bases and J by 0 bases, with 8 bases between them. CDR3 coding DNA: TGTGCCAGCAGCCCGCTCAGCTCTGGAAACACCATATATTTT. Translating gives CASSPLSSGNTIYF.

CDR3 in amino acids: CASSLGQRDQPQHF. The CDR3 DNA reads as TGCGCCAGCAGCTTAGGACAGCGAGATCAGCCCCAGCATTTT. The chain carries TRBV5-1 and TRBJ1-5; D is perhaps TRBD1 (6 bases). The germline CDR1 and CDR2 sequences are SGHRS and YFSETQ. The CDR3 length is 14 residues. Trimming cost V 2 bases and J 5 bases, with 11 bases left between them. Together with reference TRBV5-1 and TRBJ1-5, the CDR3 gives the full variable domain: KAGVTQTPRYLIKTRGQQVTLSCSPISGHRSVSWYQQTPGQGLQFLFEYFSETQRNKGNFPGRFSGRQFSNSRSEMNVSTLELGDSALYLCASSLGQRDQPQHFGDGTRLSIL.

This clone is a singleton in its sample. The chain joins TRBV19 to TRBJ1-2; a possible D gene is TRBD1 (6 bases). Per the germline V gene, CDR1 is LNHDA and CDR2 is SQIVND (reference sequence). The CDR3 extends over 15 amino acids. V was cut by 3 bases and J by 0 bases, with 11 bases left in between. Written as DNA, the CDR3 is TGTGCCAGTAGTATCCGGACAGATGCTAACTATGGCTACACCTTC. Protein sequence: CASSIRTDANYGYTF.

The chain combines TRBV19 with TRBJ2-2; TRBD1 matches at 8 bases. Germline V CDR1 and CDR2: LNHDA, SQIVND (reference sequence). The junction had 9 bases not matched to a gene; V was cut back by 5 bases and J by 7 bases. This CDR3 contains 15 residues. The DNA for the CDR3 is TGTGCCAGTAGTTCCGGGACAGGAGTTGGCGGGGAGCTGTTTTTT. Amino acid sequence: CASSSGTGVGGELFF.

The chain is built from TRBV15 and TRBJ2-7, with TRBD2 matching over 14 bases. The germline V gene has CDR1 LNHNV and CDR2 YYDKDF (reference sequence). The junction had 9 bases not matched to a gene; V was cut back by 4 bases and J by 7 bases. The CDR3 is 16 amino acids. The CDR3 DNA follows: TGTGCCACCAGCACAACGGGACTAGCGGGAGTCGAAGAGCAGTACTTC. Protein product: CATSTTGLAGVEEQYF.

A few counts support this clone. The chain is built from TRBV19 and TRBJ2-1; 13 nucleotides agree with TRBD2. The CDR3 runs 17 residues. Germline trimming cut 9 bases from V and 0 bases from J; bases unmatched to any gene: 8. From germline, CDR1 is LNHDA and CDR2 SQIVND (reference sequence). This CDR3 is CASRRTSGGPSYNEQFF. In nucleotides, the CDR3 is TGTGCCAGCCGAAGGACTAGCGGGGGACCCTCCTACAATGAGCAGTTCTTC. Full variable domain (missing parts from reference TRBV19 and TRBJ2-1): DGGITQSPKYLFRKEGQNVTLSCEQNLNHDAMYWYRQDPGQGLRLIYYSQIVNDFQKGDIAEGYSVSREKKESFPLTVTSAQKNPTAFYLCASRRTSGGPSYNEQFFGPGTRLTVL.

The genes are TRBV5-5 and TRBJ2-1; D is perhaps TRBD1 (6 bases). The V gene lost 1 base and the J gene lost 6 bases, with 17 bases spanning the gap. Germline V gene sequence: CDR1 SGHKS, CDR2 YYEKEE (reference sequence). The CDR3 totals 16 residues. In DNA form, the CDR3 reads TGTGCCAGCAGCTTGAACAGGGAACCATCCCTCAATGAGCAGTTCTTC. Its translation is CASSLNREPSLNEQFF.

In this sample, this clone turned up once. The DNA of the CDR3 is TGTGCCAGCAGTTACGAATCGGGGGTGCAAGAGACCCAGTACTTC. Its translation: CASSYESGVQETQYF. V and J are TRBV6-6 and TRBJ2-5; tentative D call: TRBD2 (6 bases). This CDR3 has 15 amino acids. V dropped 2 bases and J dropped 2 bases, with 12 bases sitting between them. The germline gives CDR1 MNHNY, CDR2 SVGAGI (reference sequence).

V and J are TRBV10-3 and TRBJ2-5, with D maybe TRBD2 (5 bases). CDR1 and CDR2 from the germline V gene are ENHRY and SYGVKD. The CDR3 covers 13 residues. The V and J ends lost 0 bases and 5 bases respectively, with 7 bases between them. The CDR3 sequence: CAISESTGETQYF. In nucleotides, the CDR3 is TGTGCCATCAGTGAGTCGACGGGGGAGACCCAGTACTTC.

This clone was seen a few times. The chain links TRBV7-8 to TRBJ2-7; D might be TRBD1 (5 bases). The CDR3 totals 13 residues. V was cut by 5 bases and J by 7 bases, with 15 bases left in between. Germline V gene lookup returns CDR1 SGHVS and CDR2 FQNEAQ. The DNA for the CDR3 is TGTGCCAGCAGCCCGATCAAGGGGTGGGAGCAGTACTTC. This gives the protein CASSPIKGWEQYF.

The CDR3 DNA reads TGTGCCAGCTCACTACAACAGGGGTCCCTAAAGTCCCAGTACTTC. This translates into CASSLQQGSLKSQYF. The chain uses TRBV18 and TRBJ2-5; 7 bases map to TRBD1. The CDR3 loop spans 15 amino acids. J was trimmed by 9 bases and V by 4 bases; bases with no gene match: 14. Germline assignment: CDR1 KGHSH and CDR2 LQKENI.

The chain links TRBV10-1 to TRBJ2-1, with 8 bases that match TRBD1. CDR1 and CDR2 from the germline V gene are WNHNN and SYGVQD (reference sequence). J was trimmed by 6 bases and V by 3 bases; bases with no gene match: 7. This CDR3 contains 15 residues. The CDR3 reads CASSDPDREPNEQFF. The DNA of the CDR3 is TGCGCCAGCAGTGACCCGGACAGGGAACCCAATGAGCAGTTCTTC.

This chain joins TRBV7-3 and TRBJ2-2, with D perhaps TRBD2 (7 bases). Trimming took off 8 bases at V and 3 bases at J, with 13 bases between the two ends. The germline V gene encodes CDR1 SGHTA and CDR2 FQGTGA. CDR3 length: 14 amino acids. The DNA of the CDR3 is TGTGCCAGCTCGAGGGGGGGCGACACCGGGGAGCTGTTTTTT. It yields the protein CASSRGGDTGELFF.

DNA of the CDR3: TGTGCCAGCACCCAACAGCCGAATCAGCCCCAGCATTTT. It encodes CASTQQPNQPQHF. The chain employs TRBV6-5 and TRBJ1-5; D unclear. V was cut by 7 bases and J by 4 bases, with 11 bases left in between. The CDR3 consists of 13 residues. Germline assignment: CDR1 MNHEY and CDR2 SVGAGI.

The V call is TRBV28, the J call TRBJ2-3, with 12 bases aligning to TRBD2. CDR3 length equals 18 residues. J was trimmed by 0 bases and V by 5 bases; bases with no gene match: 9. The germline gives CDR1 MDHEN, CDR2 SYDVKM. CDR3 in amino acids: CASSDGLAGLLSTDTQYF. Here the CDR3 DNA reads TGTGCCAGCAGTGATGGACTAGCGGGACTTCTTAGCACAGATACGCAGTATTTT. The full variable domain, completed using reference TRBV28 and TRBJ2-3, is DVKVTQSSRYLVKRTGEKVFLECVQDMDHENMFWYRQDPGLGLRLIYFSYDVKMKEKGDIPEGYSVSREKKERFSLILESASTNQTSMYLCASSDGLAGLLSTDTQYFGPGTRLTVL.

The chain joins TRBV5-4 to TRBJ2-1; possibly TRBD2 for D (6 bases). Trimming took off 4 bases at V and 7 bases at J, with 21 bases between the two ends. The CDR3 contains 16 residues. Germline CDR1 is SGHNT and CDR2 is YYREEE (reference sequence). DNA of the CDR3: TGTGCCAGCAGCCCCGATGGGGGGAGTGGTCGGAATGAGCAGTTCTTC. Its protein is CASSPDGGSGRNEQFF.

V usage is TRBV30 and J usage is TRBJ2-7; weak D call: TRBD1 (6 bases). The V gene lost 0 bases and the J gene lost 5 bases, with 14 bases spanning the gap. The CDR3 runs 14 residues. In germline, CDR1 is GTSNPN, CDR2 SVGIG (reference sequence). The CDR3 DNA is TGTGCCTGGAGTGTAAGCAGGGGTCCCCACGAGCAGTACTTC. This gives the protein CAWSVSRGPHEQYF.

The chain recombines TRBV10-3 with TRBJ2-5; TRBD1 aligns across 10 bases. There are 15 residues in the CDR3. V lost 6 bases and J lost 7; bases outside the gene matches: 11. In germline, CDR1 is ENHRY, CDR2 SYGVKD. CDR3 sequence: CAIRMGQGSPGTQYF. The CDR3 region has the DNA TGTGCCATCAGGATGGGACAGGGGTCTCCGGGGACCCAGTACTTC.